This entry describes one T cell receptor (beta chain). This CDR3 has 18 residues. The germline gives CDR1 WSHSY, CDR2 SAAADI. V was clipped by 6 bases and J by 2 bases; unmatched bases: 15. This specimen comes from a study of sequential checkpoint blockade in melanoma. Across the whole study: Both treatment sequences were followed by maintenance nivolumab.

Specified treatment: randomized to nivolumab then ipilimumab (arm A) or the reverse (arm B). Live CD3+CD8+ CD19− CD56− cells were sorted from PBMCs. Produced via immunoSEQ multiplex PCR; TCRdb's table is partial and in-frame only. The repertoire has roughly 13,000 clones, over 60% of them found once; the top ten carry around a fifth. The V call is TRBV10-2, the J call TRBJ2-3, with TRBD2 identical over 9 bases. The TCR originated in a human donor with melanoma. The material sequenced was CD8+ T cells sorted from blood (inferred from file names), taken from a patient given nivolumab and ipilimumab in sequence. The CDR3 spells CASRSGLASPAHTDTQYF. The CDR3 DNA follows: TGCGCCAGCAGATCGGGACTAGCCTCTCCGGCGCACACAGATACGCAGTATTTT.